Listed below are T cell receptor beta chains from one sample, sequenced in a study of early T cells in non-severe SARS-CoV-2 infection. TCRdb reanalysed the 5' RACE reads using MiXCR and keeps one entry per CDR3 protein. The sample shows under 100,000 distinct CDR3 sequences, roughly 11% of them seen only once. Sequences were obtained from whole blood. The receptors were gathered from an adult who was a healthcare worker with PCR-confirmed SARS-CoV-2 infection or an uninfected control (not recorded which). Both conserved end residues are part of each CDR3. A D gene is named only where the DNA matches it firmly. Clone size appears in some rows only: once, few, many, or a class for an expanded clone.

TRBJ2-3	TRBV20-1	TRBD2	-	TGCAGTGCTAGCATGGGACTAGCGGTCACAGATACGCAGTATTTT	CSASMGLAVTDTQYF
TRBJ2-1	TRBV29-1	TRBD2	-	TGCAGCGTTGTCGGGAGGACTTCCTACAATGAGCAGTTCTTC	CSVVGRTSYNEQFF
TRBJ2-3	TRBV9	-	few	TGTGCCAGCAGCGTAGTCCCCCTCACAGATACGCAGTATTTT	CASSVVPLTDTQYF
TRBJ2-7	TRBV12-3/TRBV12-4	-	-	TGTGCCAGCAGTTTTAGGGACCTCAGAGGCTACGAGCAGTACTTC	CASSFRDLRGYEQYF
TRBJ2-7	TRBV3-1	-	many	TGTGCCAGCAGCCAAGGGACCAGCTACGAGCAGTACTTC	CASSQGTSYEQYF
TRBJ2-5	TRBV11-2	-	few	TGTGCCAGCAGCTTCTATCAAATGTACCAAGAGACCCAGTACTTC	CASSFYQMYQETQYF
TRBJ2-7	TRBV27	TRBD2	few	TGTGCCAGCAGTTCTCGGACTAGCGGGTTCTACGAGCAGTACTTC	CASSSRTSGFYEQYF
TRBJ1-2	TRBV6-5	TRBD1	-	TGTGCCAGCAGTTTACGGGACAGGGGTAGCTACACCTTC	CASSLRDRGSYTF
TRBJ1-6	TRBV2	TRBD1	-	TGTGCCAGCAGTGGCCACAGGGGACCGGTTTCACCCCTCCACTTT	CASSGHRGPVSPLHF
TRBJ2-3	TRBV27	-	once	TGTGCCAGCAGATCCCCACAGCAGGCCCGAGATACGCAGTATTTT	CASRSPQQARDTQYF
TRBJ2-1	TRBV7-3	-	-	TGTGCCAGCAGCTCGACGGGATATTCCTACAATGAGCAGTTCTTC	CASSSTGYSYNEQFF
TRBJ2-7	TRBV29-1	-	many	TGCAGCGTTGTCCCCGGCGGGGTGTTGGGCGAGCAGTACTTC	CSVVPGGVLGEQYF
TRBJ2-7	TRBV7-8	TRBD1	many	TGTGCCAGCAGCAGGACAGGGGCGGGCTACGAGCAGTACTTC	CASSRTGAGYEQYF
TRBJ1-5	TRBV2	-	many	TGTGCCAGCAGTGAAGAAAGGGGCAAGGATCAGCCCCAGCATTTT	CASSEERGKDQPQHF
TRBJ1-5	TRBV6-5	TRBD1	few	TGTGCCAGCAGTTACTCGGGGACAGGGAGTGGGCAGCCCCAGCATTTT	CASSYSGTGSGQPQHF
TRBJ2-3	TRBV7-8	TRBD1	-	TGTGCCAGCAGCAAGCCCACAGGGGGGTTAGATACGCAGTATTTT	CASSKPTGGLDTQYF
TRBJ2-3	TRBV18	TRBD1	-	TGTGCCAGCTCACCAAGACAGGGGGGGAGCACAGATACGCAGTATTTT	CASSPRQGGSTDTQYF
TRBJ2-7	TRBV12-3/TRBV12-4	TRBD1	-	TGTGCCAGCAGTCAAACAGGGGGCCGAATCTCCTACGAGCAGTACTTC	CASSQTGGRISYEQYF
TRBJ1-6	TRBV6-5	TRBD1	few	TGTGCCAGCAGTTACTCTCGGGACAGCCATAATTCACCCCTCCACTTT	CASSYSRDSHNSPLHF
TRBJ2-7	TRBV27	-	many	TGTGCCAGCAGTTTACGGGGACCAGCCTACGAGCAGTACTTC	CASSLRGPAYEQYF
TRBJ2-2	TRBV19	-	few	TGTGCCAGTAGTATAAGTTTGGCGCGACTAAACACCGGGGAGCTGTTTTTT	CASSISLARLNTGELFF
TRBJ2-7	TRBV7-9	-	-	TGTGCCAGCAGCTTTGACATACCTTGGACCGCCTACGAGCAGTACTTC	CASSFDIPWTAYEQYF
TRBJ1-1	TRBV4-1	TRBD1	many	TGCGCCAGCAGCCAAGATGACGGACAGGGAGAAGCTTTCTTT	CASSQDDGQGEAFF
TRBJ2-7	TRBV29-1	-	-	TGCAGCGTTCGGTCAGGATCCTCCTACGAGCAGTACTTC	CSVRSGSSYEQYF
TRBJ1-2	TRBV30	TRBD1	-	TGTGCCTGGAGCAAACCGGGACAGGGATACTATGGCTACACCTTC	CAWSKPGQGYYGYTF
TRBJ2-3	TRBV6-5	-	few	TGTGCCAGCAGTTACTCGACCCAGGCTTACCAGAGAACAGATACGCAGTATTTT	CASSYSTQAYQRTDTQYF
TRBJ1-1	TRBV7-7	-	-	TGTGCTAGCAGCCGGGGACTGAACACTGAAGCTTTCTTT	CASSRGLNTEAFF
TRBJ1-2	TRBV6-5	TRBD1	many	TGTGCCAGCAGTTACTCGCAGGGGGATCTCACCTATGGCTACACCTTC	CASSYSQGDLTYGYTF
TRBJ2-7	TRBV28	-	few	TGTGCCAGCAGTTTAATGGCAGGGAGGTCCTACGAGCAGTACTTC	CASSLMAGRSYEQYF
TRBJ2-2	TRBV24-1	-	many	TGTGCCACCAGTGATTTATCCGACTCAACCTTGACCGGGGAGCTGTTTTTT	CATSDLSDSTLTGELFF
TRBJ2-2	TRBV5-5	-	-	TGTGCCAGCAGCCACGTCTCGAACACCGGGGAGCTGTTTTTT	CASSHVSNTGELFF
TRBJ2-7	TRBV29-1	TRBD1	-	TGCAGCGTTGTAACAGGGGAGAGGTCCTACGAGCAGTACTTC	CSVVTGERSYEQYF
TRBJ1-1	TRBV5-4	-	-	TGTGCCAGCAGCTACGGGGAGGCGAACACTGAAGCTTTCTTT	CASSYGEANTEAFF
TRBJ1-4	TRBV20-1	TRBD1	-	TGCAGTGCTAGAGAGGGGACAGGGTATGAAAAACTGTTTTTT	CSAREGTGYEKLFF
TRBJ2-3	TRBV3-1	TRBD2	many	TGTGCCAGCAGCCAAATCAGGACTAGCGGTAGCACAGATACGCAGTATTTT	CASSQIRTSGSTDTQYF
TRBJ1-5	TRBV10-3	-	few	TGTGCCATCAGTGATGTAGAGGGAGGGCAGCCCCAGCATTTT	CAISDVEGGQPQHF
TRBJ2-7	TRBV29-1	-	-	TGCAGCGTTTGGGGGATCTCCTACGAGCAGTACTTC	CSVWGISYEQYF